This is a list of T cell receptor beta chains from one sample in a study of blood T cell repertoires in COVID-19. Method: immunoSEQ multiplex PCR; TCRdb's copy keeps in-frame clones and lacks some. The sample shows roughly 230,000 clones, under 90% of them seen only once. Sequencing used peripheral blood. These receptors were taken from a woman aged 80 or over with acute or convalescent COVID-19. The CDR3 runs from the conserved cysteine through the conserved F or W. D genes are given only for firm matches. For some rows the clone size is stated as once, few or many, or as a class when expanded; others skip it.

CDR3 DNA	CDR3 protein	V gene	D gene	J gene	clone size
TGTGCCAGCAGTTCCCAACCGACAGGAAAAGAGACCCAGTACTTC	CASSSQPTGKETQYF	TRBV25-1	-	TRBJ2-5	-
TGTGCCAGCAGTTTTCAGGGCAACTATGGCTACACCTTC	CASSFQGNYGYTF	TRBV12-3/TRBV12-4	-	TRBJ1-2	-
TGTGCCAGCAGCCGGCCGGTAGCAGCCAACACTGAAGCTTTCTTT	CASSRPVAANTEAFF	TRBV11-1	-	TRBJ1-1	-
TGTGCCGGGGGACTAGCGGGCTCCTACGAGCAGTACTTC	CAGGLAGSYEQYF	TRBV7-9	TRBD2	TRBJ2-7	-
TGTGCCAGCAGTTACCTCCGACCGGGACAGGGAGAGACCCAGTACTTC	CASSYLRPGQGETQYF	TRBV6-2/TRBV6-3	TRBD1	TRBJ2-5	-
TGCGCCAGCAGCCAAGGCGTGGGAACAGGCTATGGCTACACCTTC	CASSQGVGTGYGYTF	TRBV4-3	-	TRBJ1-2	-
TGTGCCAGCAGTTCCCAATCACAGGGTCCCTACGAGCAGTACTTC	CASSSQSQGPYEQYF	TRBV6-5	-	TRBJ2-7	once
TGCAGCGTGCAAATAGGGGGCAATGAGCAGTTCTTC	CSVQIGGNEQFF	TRBV29-1	-	TRBJ2-1	-
TGTGCCAGCAGCCCCCTAGCGGTCCTGCTCACAGATACGCAGTATTTT	CASSPLAVLLTDTQYF	TRBV4-2	TRBD2	TRBJ2-3	-
TGTGCCAGCAGTTACTCGAGGAATGAGCAGTTCTTC	CASSYSRNEQFF	TRBV6-5	-	TRBJ2-1	-
TGTGCCAGCAGCCTGGGGCCCGTGGGCAAAGAGACCCAGTACTTC	CASSLGPVGKETQYF	TRBV5-4	-	TRBJ2-5	-
TGTGCCAGCAGCTTGGCGGGGGGGCAGGAGACCCAGTACTTC	CASSLAGGQETQYF	TRBV5-8	TRBD2	TRBJ2-5	few
TGTGCCAGCATCACCACGGACAGTAATAGCAATCAGCCCCAGCATTTT	CASITTDSNSNQPQHF	TRBV21-1	-	TRBJ1-5	-
TGCAGTCCCAGTGGAGCCTATGGCTACACCTTC	CSPSGAYGYTF	TRBV20-1	-	TRBJ1-2	-
TGTGCCAGCTCACCAAACCAGGGGGCGGCTGGAAACACCATATATTTT	CASSPNQGAAGNTIYF	TRBV18	TRBD1	TRBJ1-3	-
TGTGCCAGCAGTTCCCTTGGGGGGGGACTGAACACTGAAGCTTTCTTT	CASSSLGGGLNTEAFF	TRBV5-4	-	TRBJ1-1	-
TGTGCCAGCAGCTTACAGGGGGAGGATGAAAAACTGTTTTTT	CASSLQGEDEKLFF	TRBV5-6	TRBD1	TRBJ1-4	few
TGTGCCACCAGTGATGGGAGTTTGGATGAGCAGTTCTTC	CATSDGSLDEQFF	TRBV24-1	-	TRBJ2-1	-
TGTGCCAGCAGTCACCTTGGACAGAGTCCCTACGAGCAGTACTTC	CASSHLGQSPYEQYF	TRBV7-8	-	TRBJ2-7	-
TGTGCCAGCAGCAATCGACGGGGAGGTGGTTCACCCCTCCACTTT	CASSNRRGGGSPLHF	TRBV7-9	-	TRBJ1-6	-
TGTGCCAGCTCACCCAAGGACAGCTCTGGAAACACCATATATTTT	CASSPKDSSGNTIYF	TRBV18	-	TRBJ1-3	-
TGTGCCAGCAGCCCTATCCCGGGACAGGGAACCGGGGAGCTGTTTTTT	CASSPIPGQGTGELFF	TRBV2	TRBD1	TRBJ2-2	-
TGTGCCAGCAGTTTATCGTACGGGGGAGTCTCCTACAATGAGCAGTTCTTC	CASSLSYGGVSYNEQFF	TRBV28	-	TRBJ2-1	many
TGTGCCAGCAGCCCCACGGGACACGGAAACGAGCAGTACTTC	CASSPTGHGNEQYF	TRBV3-1/TRBV3-2	-	TRBJ2-7	-
TGTGCCAGCAGCCTAGCAGTCAACACTGAAGCTTTCTTT	CASSLAVNTEAFF	TRBV14	-	TRBJ1-1	few
TGCAGTGCTAGCGAGGTCGTTGGCTACACCTTC	CSASEVVGYTF	TRBV20-1	-	TRBJ1-2	-
TGTGCCAGCAGCTTGGAGGTTTCGGCTGAAGCTTTCTTT	CASSLEVSAEAFF	TRBV7-3	-	TRBJ1-1	-
TGTGCCAGCAGCCAAGAGCGCAGCGGGGGGTTCCACGAGCAGTACTTC	CASSQERSGGFHEQYF	TRBV4-2	TRBD2	TRBJ2-7	-
TGCAGCGTTTCCCCACAGGTCGGGGGCACTGAAGCTTTCTTT	CSVSPQVGGTEAFF	TRBV29-1	-	TRBJ1-1	-
TGTGCCAGCAGCAGGGGCCCGCAAGACGAGCAGTACTTC	CASSRGPQDEQYF	TRBV7-3	-	TRBJ2-7	-
TGCGCCAGCAGCCTACCCTCCCAGAACCGGGATGAGCAGTTCTTC	CASSLPSQNRDEQFF	TRBV4-3	-	TRBJ2-1	-
TGTGCCAGCAGCTTGGGTGCGGGGACGGATAGCTGGTCCTACGAGCAGTACTTC	CASSLGAGTDSWSYEQYF	TRBV5-8	-	TRBJ2-7	-
TGTGCCAGCAGCGTAGAGGTTCGGGCCCGGGGGGAGTATGGCTACACCTTC	CASSVEVRARGEYGYTF	TRBV9	-	TRBJ1-2	few
TGTGCCAGCAGTTTAACAGGCTTGAACACTGAAGCTTTCTTT	CASSLTGLNTEAFF	TRBV28	-	TRBJ1-1	few
TGTGCCAGCAGCTTAGAAGCAACCCTCTACGAGCAGTACTTC	CASSLEATLYEQYF	TRBV11-1	-	TRBJ2-7	-
TGTGCCAGCAGCCAAGGACTCGAAGAGGAGACCCAGTACTTC	CASSQGLEEETQYF	TRBV3-1/TRBV3-2	-	TRBJ2-5	-
TGCGCCAGCAGCTTGGAAGCAACCTACAATGAGCAGTTCTTC	CASSLEATYNEQFF	TRBV5-1	-	TRBJ2-1	-
TGTGCCAGCACCGCGATGGAGAGGAACACTGAAGCTTTCTTT	CASTAMERNTEAFF	TRBV3-1/TRBV3-2	-	TRBJ1-1	-
TGTGCCAGCAGCGTCTCTAGCGGGGGGGCCGGGCAAGAGACCCAGTACTTC	CASSVSSGGAGQETQYF	TRBV9	TRBD2	TRBJ2-5	-
TGCGCCAGCAGTGAAGACAGGGCAAACACTGAAGCTTTCTTT	CASSEDRANTEAFF	TRBV10-1	TRBD1	TRBJ1-1	once
TGTGCCAGCAGTGAAAGGCCAGCGGGGGGAGTGGGGACAGATACGCAGTATTTT	CASSERPAGGVGTDTQYF	TRBV6-1	TRBD2	TRBJ2-3	-
TGTGCCAGCAGCCCTAATTATGGACAGCAGGGTGGCTACACCTTC	CASSPNYGQQGGYTF	TRBV3-1/TRBV3-2	-	TRBJ1-2	once
TGTGCCACCCAACATCCAGGGGGAGGCACTAATGAAAAACTGTTTTTT	CATQHPGGGTNEKLFF	TRBV19	TRBD1	TRBJ1-4	-
TGTGCCAGCAGCTTCCCCCAGGGGTCAAACTATGGCTACACCTTC	CASSFPQGSNYGYTF	TRBV7-9	-	TRBJ1-2	-
TGTGCCAGTCGTATAGGACACACGAACACCGGGGAGCTGTTTTTT	CASRIGHTNTGELFF	TRBV19	-	TRBJ2-2	-
TGTGCCACCAGCGGGTTCCAAACGACAGGGGATGGCAATGAGCAGTTCTTC	CATSGFQTTGDGNEQFF	TRBV15	TRBD1	TRBJ2-1	-
TGTGCCAGCACCCCCCCCTTAGCCTTGACTGAAGCTTTCTTT	CASTPPLALTEAFF	TRBV28	-	TRBJ1-1	-
TGTGCCAGCGGGGCGGGGGGCGGCAATCAGCCCCAGCATTTT	CASGAGGGNQPQHF	TRBV7-9	-	TRBJ1-5	-
TGTGCCAGCAGCGTAGTTGGGGCGGGGGCGACTGAAGCTTTCTTT	CASSVVGAGATEAFF	TRBV9	-	TRBJ1-1	-
TGCGCCAGCAGCTTTAGTCCCCAAATCGGCAATGAGCAGTTCTTC	CASSFSPQIGNEQFF	TRBV5-1	-	TRBJ2-1	-
TGTGCCAGCAGCTTAACAGGAGGGAACACTGAAGCTTTCTTT	CASSLTGGNTEAFF	TRBV7-3	-	TRBJ1-1	-
TGTGCCAGCAGCCCCAGGCAGGCGAACACCGGGGAGCTGTTTTTT	CASSPRQANTGELFF	TRBV7-2	-	TRBJ2-2	-
TGTGCCACCAGTGATGGGACAATAGCAGATACGCAGTATTTT	CATSDGTIADTQYF	TRBV24-1	-	TRBJ2-3	-
TGTGCCAGCAGCTTACCCCAGGGCCGTAATGAAAAACTGTTTTTT	CASSLPQGRNEKLFF	TRBV7-9	-	TRBJ1-4	-
TGTGCCAGCAGCCCGGGACAGAACCTGGGGACCCAGTACTTC	CASSPGQNLGTQYF	TRBV3-1/TRBV3-2	TRBD1	TRBJ2-5	-
TGTGCCAGCAGCCCCAGTACTGAAGCTTTCTTT	CASSPSTEAFF	TRBV7-9	-	TRBJ1-1	-
TGCAGCGTGAGCCCCAGGGGGCACTCCTACGAGCAGTACTTC	CSVSPRGHSYEQYF	TRBV29-1	TRBD1	TRBJ2-7	-